Listed below are T cell receptor beta chains from one sample, sequenced in a study of radiation and T cells in renal cell carcinoma. Libraries were prepared by immunoSEQ multiplex PCR; TCRdb keeps only in-frame clonotypes and omits some of them. The sample includes 90,000 to 100,000 clones, around 88% of them seen just once. Here the sequenced sample was blood, taken from a patient whose treatment included radiotherapy and nephrectomy. All receptors come from a man aged 45 to 65 with renal cell carcinoma. The CDR3 runs from the conserved cysteine through the conserved F or W. The order of the fields is clone size, V gene, D gene, J gene, CDR3 protein, CDR3 DNA. D genes are given only for firm matches. Rows give clone size only sometimes, using once, few, many, or a class for an expanded clone.

>-|TRBV27|TRBD1|TRBJ2-7
CASSPTWDSLYEQYF
TGTGCCAGCAGTCCCACGTGGGACAGCCTCTACGAGCAGTACTTC
>-|TRBV7-2|TRBD1|TRBJ1-5
CASSSIGQGRVTQHF
TGTGCCAGCAGCTCTATAGGACAGGGACGGGTCACACAGCATTTT
>-|TRBV7-9|-|TRBJ1-2
CASSRDGIANYGYTF
TGTGCCAGCAGCCGGGACGGAATAGCTAACTATGGCTACACCTTC
>-|TRBV7-9|-|TRBJ1-5
CASSLLGEPQHF
TGTGCCAGCAGCTTATTAGGCGAGCCCCAGCATTTT
>-|TRBV7-9|-|TRBJ2-5
CASSSAGAETQYF
TGTGCCAGCAGCTCCGCAGGGGCCGAGACCCAGTACTTC
>-|TRBV2|TRBD1|TRBJ2-3
CASSYTGTGYTDTQYF
TGTGCCAGCAGTTATACCGGGACAGGGTACACAGATACGCAGTATTTT
>few|TRBV5-4|TRBD2|TRBJ2-3
CASSPGQTSRAADTQYF
TGTGCCAGCAGCCCGGGGCAGACTAGCAGGGCCGCAGATACGCAGTATTTT
>-|TRBV5-8|TRBD1|TRBJ2-1
CASSPGQGPYNEQFF
TGTGCCAGCAGCCCGGGACAGGGCCCCTACAATGAGCAGTTCTTC
>once|TRBV28|-|TRBJ2-7
CASSPGHFYEQYF
TGTGCCAGCAGTCCGGGACACTTCTACGAGCAGTACTTC
>-|TRBV27|TRBD2|TRBJ2-2
CASSLPTGGSSTGELFF
TGTGCCAGCAGTTTGCCGACTGGCGGGAGTTCCACCGGGGAGCTGTTTTTT
>-|TRBV7-9|TRBD2|TRBJ2-7
CASSLTSGSYEQYF
TGTGCCAGCAGCTTGACTAGCGGGAGCTACGAGCAGTACTTC
>-|TRBV4-1|-|TRBJ2-3
CASSGRGSQSTDTQYF
TGCGCCAGCAGCGGCCGTGGTAGCCAAAGCACAGATACGCAGTATTTT
>-|TRBV28|TRBD1|TRBJ2-7
CASSEPYRGRGSEQYF
TGTGCCAGCAGTGAGCCCTACAGGGGGCGCGGTAGCGAGCAGTACTTC